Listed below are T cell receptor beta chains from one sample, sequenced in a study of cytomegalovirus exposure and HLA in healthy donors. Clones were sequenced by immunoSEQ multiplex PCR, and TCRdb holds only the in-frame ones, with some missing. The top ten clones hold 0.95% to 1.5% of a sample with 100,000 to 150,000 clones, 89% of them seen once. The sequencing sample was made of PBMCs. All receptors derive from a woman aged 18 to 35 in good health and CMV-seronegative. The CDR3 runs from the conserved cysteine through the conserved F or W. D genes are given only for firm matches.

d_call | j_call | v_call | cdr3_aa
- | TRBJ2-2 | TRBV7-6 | CASSLGQGLNTGELFF
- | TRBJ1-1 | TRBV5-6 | CASSLGQIYTEAFF
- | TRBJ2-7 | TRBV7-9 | CASSLGLDVQYF
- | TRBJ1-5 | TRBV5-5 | CASTASTGPAQPQHF
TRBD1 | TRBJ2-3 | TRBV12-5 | CASGETDRGATDTQYF
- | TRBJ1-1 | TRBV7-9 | CASSLGAGANTEAFF
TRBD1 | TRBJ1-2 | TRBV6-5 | CASSYFFTGTGDGYTF
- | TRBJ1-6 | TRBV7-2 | CASSGGGQSSYNSPLHF
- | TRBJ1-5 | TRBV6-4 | CASSPGGGGNQPQHF
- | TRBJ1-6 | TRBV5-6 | CASSLAGGASPLHF
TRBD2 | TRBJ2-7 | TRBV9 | CASSPTSGGDYEQYF
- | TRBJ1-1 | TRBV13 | CASSYTQGKAFF
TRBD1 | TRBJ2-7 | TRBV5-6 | CASSQADRGLYEQYF
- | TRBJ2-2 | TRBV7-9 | CASSPDTGELFF
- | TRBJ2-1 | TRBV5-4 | CASSLINNEQFF
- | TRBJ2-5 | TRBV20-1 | CSAPDQETQYF
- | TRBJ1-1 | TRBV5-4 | CASSRAGLPQDTEAFF
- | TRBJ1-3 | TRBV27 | CAGGDLSGNTIYF
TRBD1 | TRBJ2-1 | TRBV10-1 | CASSESLGTVGFNEQFF
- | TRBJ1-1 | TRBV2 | CASSGEANTEAFF
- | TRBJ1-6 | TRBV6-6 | CASSLNSPLHF
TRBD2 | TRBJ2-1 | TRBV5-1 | CASRSGGAFNEQFF
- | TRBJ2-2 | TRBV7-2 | CASSLTSAVGELFF
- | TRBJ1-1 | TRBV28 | CASSLLAGNTEAFF